One sample yielded the 15 T cell receptor beta chains listed below, sequenced in a study of cytomegalovirus exposure and HLA in healthy donors. TCRdb's table, derived via immunoSEQ multiplex PCR, lists solely in-frame clones and lacks some. Here the sample spans roughly 130,000 clones, 85% to 90% being singletons. Sample: PBMCs. These receptors were taken from a man aged 25 to 45 in good health and CMV-seronegative.

V usage is TRBV7-2 and J usage is TRBJ2-3, with TRBD2 matching 12 bases. Trimming removed 6 bases from V and 8 bases from J; junction bases left unmatched: 6. Germline CDR1 SGHTA, CDR2 FQGNSA. The CDR3 totals 14 residues. This CDR3 is CASRLAGGTSTQYF. As DNA, the CDR3 is TGTGCCAGCAGACTAGCGGGGGGAACCTCTACGCAGTATTTT. Using reference TRBV7-2 and TRBJ2-3 for the parts outside the CDR3, the full variable domain is GAGVSQSPSNKVTEKGKDVELRCDPISGHTALYWYRQSLGQGLEFLIYFQGNSAPDKSGLPSDRFSAERTGGSVSTLTIQRTQQEDSAVYLCASRLAGGTSTQYFGPGTRLTVL.

In this sample, this clone turned up a few times. The CDR3 here is CASTTPEDNSPLHF. The CDR3 DNA follows: TGTGCCAGCACAACTCCCGAGGATAATTCACCCCTCCACTTT. This chain connects TRBV28 to TRBJ1-6; no firm D call. Germline V gene data show CDR1 as MDHEN and CDR2 as SYDVKM. V dropped 7 bases and J dropped 5 bases, with 12 bases sitting between them. The CDR3 consists of 14 residues. The whole variable domain, filled in from reference TRBV28 and TRBJ1-6, reads DVKVTQSSRYLVKRTGEKVFLECVQDMDHENMFWYRQDPGLGLRLIYFSYDVKMKEKGDIPEGYSVSREKKERFSLILESASTNQTSMYLCASTTPEDNSPLHFGNGTRLTVT.

The V call is TRBV25-1, the J call TRBJ2-1, with D tentatively TRBD2 (6 bases). With 4 bases removed from V and 6 bases from J, the gap between germline ends came to 10 bases. The CDR3 covers 13 residues. Germline values: CDR1 MGHDK, CDR2 SYGVNS. The CDR3 region has the DNA TGTGCCAGCAGTGTCTTTAGCGGCAATGAGCAGTTCTTC. Its protein is CASSVFSGNEQFF.

The CDR3 coding sequence is TGCGCCAGCAGCTTGGGTGCACAGGTCGCTGGTGGGGCCAACGTCCTGACTTTC. It is translated as CASSLGAQVAGGANVLTF. The gene calls are TRBV5-1 and TRBJ2-6, with a weak D call TRBD1 (5 bases). The germline gives CDR1 SGHRS, CDR2 YFSETQ. V dropped 0 bases and J dropped 3 bases, with 16 bases sitting between them. The CDR3 has 18 residues.

The chain links TRBV19 to TRBJ2-7; 10 nucleotides match TRBD1. The ends lost 5 bases at V and 3 bases at J; junction bases unmatched: 10. The CDR3 covers 16 residues. The V gene's germline CDR1 is LNHDA and CDR2 SQIVND (reference sequence). The CDR3 region is CASSAGQGGFFYEQYF. The CDR3 nucleotides read TGTGCCAGTAGTGCCGGACAGGGGGGTTTCTTCTACGAGCAGTACTTC. The full variable domain, with the rest looked up from reference TRBV19 and TRBJ2-7, is DGGITQSPKYLFRKEGQNVTLSCEQNLNHDAMYWYRQDPGQGLRLIYYSQIVNDFQKGDIAEGYSVSREKKESFPLTVTSAQKNPTAFYLCASSAGQGGFFYEQYFGPGTRLTVT.

The chain links TRBV4-3 to TRBJ2-1; D perhaps matches TRBD1 (6 bases). V lost 4 bases and J 0 bases, leaving 22 bases between the germline ends. This CDR3 is 19 amino acids long. Germline CDR1 and CDR2: LGHNA and YSLEER. Here the CDR3 DNA reads TGCGCCAGCAGCCTTCTAAGCCCCCCGACAGGAAGCTCCTACAATGAGCAGTTCTTC. Translating gives CASSLLSPPTGSSYNEQFF.

This chain joins TRBV7-6 and TRBJ2-1, with a tentative D call TRBD1 (5 bases). There are 13 residues in the CDR3. V was trimmed by 5 bases and J by 7 bases, leaving 12 bases between them. The germline CDR1 and CDR2 sequences are SGHVS and FNYEAQ. The CDR3 reads CASSQGAGNEQFF. The CDR3 DNA is TGTGCCAGCAGCCAAGGGGCCGGTAATGAGCAGTTCTTC.

The chain is built from TRBV5-4 and TRBJ1-4, with D uncertain. CDR1 SGHNT and CDR2 YYREEE come from the germline V gene (reference sequence). V gave up 5 bases and J gave up 8 bases, with 13 bases separating them. The length of the CDR3 is 13 residues. The CDR3 DNA reads as TGTGCCAGCAGTCCCCAGCGGAGCGAAAAACTGTTTTTT. Amino acid sequence: CASSPQRSEKLFF.

The chain employs TRBV4-1 and TRBJ2-5, with D maybe TRBD2 (5 bases). Germline CDR1 and CDR2: MGHRA and YSYEKL. Trimming removed 0 bases at V and 5 bases at J, with 19 bases between. The length of the CDR3 is 17 residues. The CDR3 region has the DNA TGCGCCAGCAGCCAAGATCGGACGGACTGGTCCCGGGAGACCCAGTACTTC. It is translated as CASSQDRTDWSRETQYF.

The chain is built from TRBV7-2 and TRBJ1-2; D might be TRBD1 (5 bases). The length of the CDR3 is 12 residues. V lost 3 bases and J lost 9, with 11 bases in between. The germline V gene encodes CDR1 SGHTA and CDR2 FQGNSA. The CDR3 DNA sequence: TGTGCCAGCAGCTTCAAGGGGATGAGCTACACCTTC. This codes for CASSFKGMSYTF.

CDR3 amino acids: CASSVVPGNEQFF. Here the CDR3 DNA reads TGTGCCAGCAGCGTAGTCCCGGGCAATGAGCAGTTCTTC. The V and J genes are TRBV9 and TRBJ2-1; no clear D. Germline CDR1 reads SGDLS; CDR2 reads YYNGEE. The CDR3 is 13 residues long. V lost 0 bases and J lost 6, with 7 bases in between.

V gene TRBV11-1 combines with J gene TRBJ1-1; TRBD1 agrees at 8 bases. The CDR3 runs 14 residues. The germline V gene has CDR1 SGHAT and CDR2 FQDESV (reference sequence). J lost 4 bases, V lost 6 bases, and 7 bases had no gene match. The CDR3 nucleotides are TGTGCCAGCAGAGCTGACAGGGGTCCCACTGAAGCTTTCTTT. Its translation is CASRADRGPTEAFF.

The chain recombines TRBV15 with TRBJ2-2; a weak D match, TRBD2 (6 bases). There are 15 residues in the CDR3. V was clipped by 0 bases and J by 5 bases, with 10 bases between them. Germline assignment: CDR1 LNHNV and CDR2 YYDKDF (reference sequence). The CDR3 loop is CATSREAAGTGELFF. CDR3 in DNA: TGTGCCACCAGCAGAGAGGCGGCGGGGACCGGGGAGCTGTTTTTT. The variable domain in full, completed from reference TRBV15 and TRBJ2-2, reads DAMVIQNPRYQVTQFGKPVTLSCSQTLNHNVMYWYQQKSSQAPKLLFHYYDKDFNNEADTPDNFQSRRPNTSFCFLDIRSPGLGDTAMYLCATSREAAGTGELFFGEGSRLTVL.

V is TRBV2 and J is TRBJ2-5; a weak D match, TRBD1 (6 bases). The CDR3 totals 14 residues. The germline V gene has CDR1 SNHLY and CDR2 FYNNEI. Trimming left V 7 bases short and J 5 bases short, with 17 bases between. This chain's CDR3 is CASIPPGASETQYF. The CDR3 bases are TGTGCCAGCATTCCTCCAGGGGCCTCGGAGACCCAGTACTTC. Full variable domain (outside the CDR3, taken from reference TRBV2 and TRBJ2-5): EPEVTQTPSHQVTQMGQEVILRCVPISNHLYFYWYRQILGQKVEFLVSFYNNEISEKSEIFDDQFSVERPDGSNFTLKIRSTKLEDSAMYFCASIPPGASETQYFGPGTRLLVL.

The chain combines TRBV6-6 with TRBJ2-7; 13 bases match TRBD2. Germline V lookup: CDR1 MNHNY, CDR2 SVGAGI (reference sequence). Trimming took 4 bases from V and 3 from J; bases not matched to a gene: 3. The CDR3 length is 15 residues. The CDR3 reads CASSSWTSGGYEQYF. CDR3 sequence (DNA): TGTGCCAGCAGTTCATGGACTAGCGGGGGCTACGAGCAGTACTTC.